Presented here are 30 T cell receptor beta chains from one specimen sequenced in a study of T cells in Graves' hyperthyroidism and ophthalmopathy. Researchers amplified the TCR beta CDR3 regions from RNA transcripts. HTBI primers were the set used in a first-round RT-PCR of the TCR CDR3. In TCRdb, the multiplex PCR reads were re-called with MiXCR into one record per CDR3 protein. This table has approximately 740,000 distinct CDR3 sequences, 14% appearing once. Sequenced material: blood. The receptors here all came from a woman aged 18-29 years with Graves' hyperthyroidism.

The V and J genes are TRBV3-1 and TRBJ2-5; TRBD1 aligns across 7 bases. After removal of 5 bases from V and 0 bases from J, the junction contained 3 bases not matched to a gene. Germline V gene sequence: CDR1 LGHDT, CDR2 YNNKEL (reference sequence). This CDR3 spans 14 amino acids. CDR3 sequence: CASSNRGYQETQYF. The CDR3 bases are TGTGCCAGCAGCAACAGGGGCTACCAAGAGACCCAGTACTTC.

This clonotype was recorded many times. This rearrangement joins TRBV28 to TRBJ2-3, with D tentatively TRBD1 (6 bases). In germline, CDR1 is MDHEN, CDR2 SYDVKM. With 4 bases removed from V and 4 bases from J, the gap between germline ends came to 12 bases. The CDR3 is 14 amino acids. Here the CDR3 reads CASSWGRGADTQYF. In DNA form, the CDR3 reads TGTGCCAGCAGTTGGGGCAGGGGCGCAGATACGCAGTATTTT. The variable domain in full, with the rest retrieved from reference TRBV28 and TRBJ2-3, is DVKVTQSSRYLVKRTGEKVFLECVQDMDHENMFWYRQDPGLGLRLIYFSYDVKMKEKGDIPEGYSVSREKKERFSLILESASTNQTSMYLCASSWGRGADTQYFGPGTRLTVL.

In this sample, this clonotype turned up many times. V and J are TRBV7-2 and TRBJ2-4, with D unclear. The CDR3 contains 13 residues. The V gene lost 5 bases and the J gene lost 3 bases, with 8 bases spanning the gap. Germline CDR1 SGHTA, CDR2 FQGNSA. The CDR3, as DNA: TGTGCCAGCAGCCAGGTCAGCAAAAACATTCAGTACTTC. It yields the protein CASSQVSKNIQYF.

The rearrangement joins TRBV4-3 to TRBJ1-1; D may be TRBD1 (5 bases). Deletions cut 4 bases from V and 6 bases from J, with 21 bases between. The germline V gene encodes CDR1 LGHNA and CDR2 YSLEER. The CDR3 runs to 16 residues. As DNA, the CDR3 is TGCGCCAGCAGCCCGGGGCTTTTGTCGTGGGCGGCTGAAGCTTTCTTT. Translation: CASSPGLLSWAAEAFF.

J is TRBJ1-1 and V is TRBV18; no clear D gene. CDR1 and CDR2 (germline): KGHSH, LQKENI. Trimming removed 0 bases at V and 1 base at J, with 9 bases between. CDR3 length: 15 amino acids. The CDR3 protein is CASSPPGPKNTEAFF. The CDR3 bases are TGTGCCAGCTCACCACCAGGACCGAAGAACACTGAAGCTTTCTTT.

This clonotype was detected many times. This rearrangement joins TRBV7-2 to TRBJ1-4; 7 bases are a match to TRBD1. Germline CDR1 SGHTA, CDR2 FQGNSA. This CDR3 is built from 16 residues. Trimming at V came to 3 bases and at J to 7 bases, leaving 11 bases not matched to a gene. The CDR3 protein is CASSFLGGVGGEKLFF. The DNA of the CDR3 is TGTGCCAGCAGCTTTCTAGGGGGCGTGGGCGGTGAAAAACTGTTTTTT.

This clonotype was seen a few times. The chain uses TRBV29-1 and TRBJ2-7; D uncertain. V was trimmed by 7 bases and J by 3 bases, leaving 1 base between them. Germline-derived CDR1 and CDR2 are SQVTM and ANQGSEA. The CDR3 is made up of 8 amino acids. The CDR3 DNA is TGCAGCGGCTACGAGCAGTACTTC. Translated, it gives CSGYEQYF.

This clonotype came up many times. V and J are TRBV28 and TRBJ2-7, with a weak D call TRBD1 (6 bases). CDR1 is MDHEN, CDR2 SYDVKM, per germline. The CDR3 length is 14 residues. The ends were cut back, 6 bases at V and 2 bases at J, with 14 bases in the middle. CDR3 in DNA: TGTGCCAGCAGCGATGGGGACAACCCCTACGAGCAGTACTTC. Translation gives CASSDGDNPYEQYF.

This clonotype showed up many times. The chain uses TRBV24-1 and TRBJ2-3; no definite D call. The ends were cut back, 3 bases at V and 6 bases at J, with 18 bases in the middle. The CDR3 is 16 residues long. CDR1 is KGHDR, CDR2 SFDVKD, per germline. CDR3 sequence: CATSDPLVATTDTQYF. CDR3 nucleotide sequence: TGTGCCACCAGTGATCCCCTAGTCGCGACCACGGATACGCAGTATTTT.

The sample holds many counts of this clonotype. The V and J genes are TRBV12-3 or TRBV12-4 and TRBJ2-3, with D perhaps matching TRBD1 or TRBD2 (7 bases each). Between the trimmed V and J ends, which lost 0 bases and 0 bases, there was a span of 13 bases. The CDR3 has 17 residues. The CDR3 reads CASSLAQGGTSTDTQYF. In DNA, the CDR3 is TGTGCCAGCAGTTTAGCGCAGGGGGGGACTAGCACAGATACGCAGTATTTT.

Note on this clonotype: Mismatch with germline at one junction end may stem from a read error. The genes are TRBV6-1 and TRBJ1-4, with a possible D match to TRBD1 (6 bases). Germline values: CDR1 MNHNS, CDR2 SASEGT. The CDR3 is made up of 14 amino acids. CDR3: CATCRGFPNEELFF. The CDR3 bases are TGTGCCACCTGCAGGGGCTTCCCGAATGAAGAACTGTTTTTT.

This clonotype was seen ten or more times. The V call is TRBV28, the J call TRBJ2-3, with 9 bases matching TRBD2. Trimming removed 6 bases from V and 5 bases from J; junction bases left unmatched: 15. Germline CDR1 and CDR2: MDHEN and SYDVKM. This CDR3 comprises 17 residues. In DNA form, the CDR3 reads TGTGCCAGCAGGAACCTGTGGGCGGGAGGGCCCGGAGATACGCAGTATTTT. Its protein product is CASRNLWAGGPGDTQYF.

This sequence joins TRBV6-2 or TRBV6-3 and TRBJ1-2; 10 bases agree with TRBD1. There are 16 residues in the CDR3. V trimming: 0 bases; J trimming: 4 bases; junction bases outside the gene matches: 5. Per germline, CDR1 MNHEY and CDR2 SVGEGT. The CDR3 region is CASSYSTGGQIYGYTF. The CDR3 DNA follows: TGTGCCAGCAGTTACTCGACAGGGGGCCAGATCTATGGCTACACCTTC.

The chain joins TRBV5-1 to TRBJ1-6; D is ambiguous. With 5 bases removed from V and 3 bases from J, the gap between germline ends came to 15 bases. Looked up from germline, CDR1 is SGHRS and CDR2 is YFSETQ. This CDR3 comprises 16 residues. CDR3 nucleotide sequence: TGCGCCAGCAGAGGAGAGCCAACCGACTATAATTCACCCCTCCACTTT. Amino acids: CASRGEPTDYNSPLHF.

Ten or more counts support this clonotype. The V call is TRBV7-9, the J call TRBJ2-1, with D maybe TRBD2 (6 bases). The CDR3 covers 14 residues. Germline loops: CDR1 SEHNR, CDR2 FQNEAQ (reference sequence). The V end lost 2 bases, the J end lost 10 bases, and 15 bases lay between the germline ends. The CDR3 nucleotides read TGTGCCAGCAGCTTACCGACTAGGGTAGCAGAGCAGTTCTTC. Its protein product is CASSLPTRVAEQFF.

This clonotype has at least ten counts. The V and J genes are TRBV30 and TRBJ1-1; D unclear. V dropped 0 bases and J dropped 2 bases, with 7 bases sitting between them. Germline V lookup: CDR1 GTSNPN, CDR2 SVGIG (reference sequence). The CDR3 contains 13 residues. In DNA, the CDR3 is TGTGCCTGGAGTGTGGAGGGAAACACTGAAGCTTTCTTT. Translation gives CAWSVEGNTEAFF.

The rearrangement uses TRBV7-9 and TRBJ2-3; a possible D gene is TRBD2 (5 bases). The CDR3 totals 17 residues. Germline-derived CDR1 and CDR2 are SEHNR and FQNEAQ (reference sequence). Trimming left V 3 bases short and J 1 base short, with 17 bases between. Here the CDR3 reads CASSFEISARGTDTQYF. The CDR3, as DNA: TGTGCCAGCAGCTTTGAGATTAGCGCCCGGGGCACAGATACGCAGTATTTT.

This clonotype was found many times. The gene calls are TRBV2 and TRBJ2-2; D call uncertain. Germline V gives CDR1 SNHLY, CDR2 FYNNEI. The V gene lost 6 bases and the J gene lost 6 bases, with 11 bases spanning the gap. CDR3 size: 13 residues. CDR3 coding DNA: TGTGCCAGCAGGGTTAGTCTCCCCGGGGAGCTGTTTTTT. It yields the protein CASRVSLPGELFF.

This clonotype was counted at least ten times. The CDR3 loop reads CASSYRGRQTQYF. The CDR3 region has the DNA TGTGCCAGCAGTTACAGGGGGCGGCAGACCCAGTACTTC. This chain joins TRBV6-5 and TRBJ2-5; 7 nucleotides line up with TRBD1. V shed 2 bases, J shed 6 bases, and the junction held 3 bases outside the gene matches. Germline V lookup: CDR1 MNHEY, CDR2 SVGAGI. This CDR3 is built from 13 residues.

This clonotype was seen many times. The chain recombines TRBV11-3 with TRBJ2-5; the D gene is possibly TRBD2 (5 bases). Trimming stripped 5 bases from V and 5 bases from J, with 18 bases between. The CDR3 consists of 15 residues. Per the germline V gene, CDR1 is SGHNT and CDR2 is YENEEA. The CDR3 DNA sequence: TGTGCCAGCAGCCCCGCAAGGTCTGCGGGCGAGACCCAGTACTTC. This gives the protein CASSPARSAGETQYF.

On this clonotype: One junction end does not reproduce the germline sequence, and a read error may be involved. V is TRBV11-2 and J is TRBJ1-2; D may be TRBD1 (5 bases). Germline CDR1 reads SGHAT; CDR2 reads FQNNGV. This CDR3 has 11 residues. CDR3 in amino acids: CASTQVGPCAF. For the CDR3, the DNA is TGTGCCAGCACACAGGTCGGGCCCTGCGCCTTC.

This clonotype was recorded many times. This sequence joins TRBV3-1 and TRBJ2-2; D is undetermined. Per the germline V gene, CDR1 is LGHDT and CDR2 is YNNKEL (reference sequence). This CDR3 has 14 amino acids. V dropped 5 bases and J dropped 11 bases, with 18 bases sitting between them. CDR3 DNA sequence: TGTGCCAGCAGCGCTTCTATGGAGCCCCTTGAGCTGTTTTTT. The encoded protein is CASSASMEPLELFF.

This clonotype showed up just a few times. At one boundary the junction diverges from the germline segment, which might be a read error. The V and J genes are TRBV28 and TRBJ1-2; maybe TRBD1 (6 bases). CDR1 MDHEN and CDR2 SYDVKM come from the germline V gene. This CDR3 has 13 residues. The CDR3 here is CASRVNGGYDYTF. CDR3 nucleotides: TGTGCCAGCAGGGTAAACGGGGGCTATGACTACACCTTC.

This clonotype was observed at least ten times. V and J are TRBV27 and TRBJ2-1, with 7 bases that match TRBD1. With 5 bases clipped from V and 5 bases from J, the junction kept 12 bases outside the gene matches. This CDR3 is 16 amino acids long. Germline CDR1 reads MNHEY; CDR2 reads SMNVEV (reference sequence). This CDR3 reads CASSVMEGGNNNEQFF. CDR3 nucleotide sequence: TGTGCCAGCAGTGTGATGGAAGGGGGCAACAACAATGAGCAGTTCTTC.

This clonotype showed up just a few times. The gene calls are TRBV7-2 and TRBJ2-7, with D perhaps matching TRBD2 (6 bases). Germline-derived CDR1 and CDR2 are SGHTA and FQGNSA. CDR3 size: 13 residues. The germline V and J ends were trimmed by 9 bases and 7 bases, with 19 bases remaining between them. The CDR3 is CASREMFYSEQYF. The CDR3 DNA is TGTGCCAGTCGGGAGATGTTTTATAGTGAGCAGTACTTC.

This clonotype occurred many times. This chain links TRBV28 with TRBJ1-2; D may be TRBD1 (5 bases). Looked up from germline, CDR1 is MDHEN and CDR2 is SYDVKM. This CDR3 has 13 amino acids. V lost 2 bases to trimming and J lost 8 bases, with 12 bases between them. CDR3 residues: CASSLDSGYGYTF. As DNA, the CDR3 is TGTGCCAGCAGTTTAGACAGCGGCTACGGCTACACCTTC.

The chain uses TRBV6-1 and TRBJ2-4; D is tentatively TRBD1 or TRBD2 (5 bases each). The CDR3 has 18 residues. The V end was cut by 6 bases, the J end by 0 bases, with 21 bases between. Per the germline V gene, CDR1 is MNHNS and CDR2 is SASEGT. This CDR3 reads CASRAPGGALLAKNIQYF. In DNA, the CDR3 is TGTGCCAGCAGGGCCCCTGGGGGTGCCCTTCTAGCCAAAAACATTCAGTACTTC.

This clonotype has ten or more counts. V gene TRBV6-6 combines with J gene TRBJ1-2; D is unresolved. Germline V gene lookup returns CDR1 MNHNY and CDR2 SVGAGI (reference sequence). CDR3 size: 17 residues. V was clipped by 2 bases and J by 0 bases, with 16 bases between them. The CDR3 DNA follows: TGTGCCAGCAGTTACGAGATCCCCACAGCTTCTAACTATGGCTACACCTTC. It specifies CASSYEIPTASNYGYTF.

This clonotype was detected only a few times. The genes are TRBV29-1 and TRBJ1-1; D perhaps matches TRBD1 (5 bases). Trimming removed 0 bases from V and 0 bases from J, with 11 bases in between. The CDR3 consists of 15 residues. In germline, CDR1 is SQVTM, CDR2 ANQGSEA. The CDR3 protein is CSVEEEQAMNTEAFF. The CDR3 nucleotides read TGCAGCGTTGAAGAAGAACAGGCCATGAACACTGAAGCTTTCTTT.

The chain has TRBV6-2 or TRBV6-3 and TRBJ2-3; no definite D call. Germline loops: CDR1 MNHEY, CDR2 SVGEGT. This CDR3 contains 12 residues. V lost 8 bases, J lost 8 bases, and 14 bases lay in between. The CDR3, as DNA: TGTGCCAGCCACAGTTGGCCTGCTACGCAGTATTTT. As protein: CASHSWPATQYF.